This TCR beta chain comes out of a study of blood T cells in healthy people across ages. Primers used in a second PCR of about 7 to 12 cycles were a sample-barcoded 5' primer and a J-beta primer mix. TCRdb called the 5' RACE reads again in MiXCR, with one record for every CDR3 protein. The sample holds some 1.4 million distinct CDR3 sequences, approximately 42% seen once. Germline V lookup: CDR1 SNHLY, CDR2 FYNNEI. V lost 6 bases, J lost 2 bases, and 14 bases lay in between. The CDR3 sequence is 14 residues long. Sequencing input: blood. This TCR was sampled from a woman aged 18-35 years in good health. V and J are TRBV2 and TRBJ2-7; TRBD2 is a possible D gene (5 bases). CDR3 nucleotide sequence: TGTGCCAGCAGCCCTAGTGAGGGCCCCTACGAGCAGTACTTC. Protein: CASSPSEGPYEQYF.